This T cell receptor beta chain emerged from a study of T cell changes during pregnancy in multiple sclerosis. CDR1 and CDR2 from the germline V gene are MNHEY and SMNVEV (reference sequence). V was pared by 5 bases and J by 0 bases, with 3 bases of the junction left unmatched. The length of the CDR3 is 14 residues. The assay was immunoSEQ multiplex PCR, and TCRdb's table has in-frame clones only and misses some. Of tens of thousands of clones in the sample, almost 95% were seen once. The chain combines TRBV27 with TRBJ1-1; 7 nucleotides line up with TRBD1. This TCR was sampled from a female donor with multiple sclerosis, enrolled in a pregnancy study. Sequences were derived from CD8+ T cells from peripheral blood mononuclear cells, sampled in the first trimester of pregnancy. The CDR3 DNA reads as TGTGCCAGCAGTCCCGGGACAGTGAACACTGAAGCTTTCTTT. Encoded protein: CASSPGTVNTEAFF.